The T cell receptor beta chain described here comes from a study of blood T cell repertoires in COVID-19. For the study at large: Acute-phase and convalescent COVID-19 samples originated in the United States, Italy and Spain.

Method: immunoSEQ multiplex PCR; TCRdb's copy keeps in-frame clones and lacks some. The repertoire holds about 330,000 clones, with about 92% as singletons. This CDR3 contains 18 residues. With V trimmed by 4 bases and J by 4 bases, 13 bases remained unmatched. Germline V gene lookup returns CDR1 MDHEN and CDR2 SYDVKM. All recovered Cohort 3 donors got two negative PCRs, got clearance, or saw symptom resolution. The sequence came from a woman in her twenties or thirties who had recovered from COVID-19. Sequenced: PBMCs or T cells enriched from blood (not recorded which). V usage is TRBV28 and J usage is TRBJ2-2; 9 positions agree with TRBD2. The DNA of the CDR3 is TGTGCCAGCAGTTCTCCAGCGGGGGGAACCTTTAGCACCGGGGAGCTGTTTTTT. Protein product: CASSSPAGGTFSTGELFF.